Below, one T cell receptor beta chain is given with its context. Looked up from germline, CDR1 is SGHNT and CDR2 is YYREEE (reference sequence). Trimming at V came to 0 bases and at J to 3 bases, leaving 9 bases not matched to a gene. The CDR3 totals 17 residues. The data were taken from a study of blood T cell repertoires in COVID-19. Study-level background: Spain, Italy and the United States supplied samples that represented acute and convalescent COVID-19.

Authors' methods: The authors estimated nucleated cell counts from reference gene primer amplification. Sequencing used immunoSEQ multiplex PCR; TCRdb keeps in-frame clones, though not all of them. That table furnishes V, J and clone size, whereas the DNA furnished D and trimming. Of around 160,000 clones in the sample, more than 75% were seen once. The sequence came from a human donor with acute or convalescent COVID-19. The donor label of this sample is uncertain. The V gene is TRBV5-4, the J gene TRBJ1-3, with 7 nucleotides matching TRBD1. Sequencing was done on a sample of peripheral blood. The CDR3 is CASSLAGTARIGNTIYF. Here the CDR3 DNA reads TGTGCCAGCAGCTTGGCCGGGACAGCCAGAATTGGAAACACCATATATTTT.